A single T cell receptor (beta chain) is shown here with its context. The sample is drawn from a study of T cells in localized non-small cell lung cancer. Here immunoSEQ multiplex PCR was the method, and the copy in TCRdb shows in-frame clones only, minus some. This table has just under 6,000 clones, under 30% appearing once. This CDR3 spans 13 amino acids. From germline, CDR1 is MNHGY and CDR2 SAAAGT. V lost 6 bases to trimming and J lost 4 bases; unmatched junction nucleotides: 5. This clonotype was obtained from a female donor of 60 years or more with stage I lung adenocarcinoma. Sequencing used lung tumor tissue, obtained before any cancer treatment. The chain joins TRBV6-8 to TRBJ1-1; 7 positions agree with TRBD1. The DNA for the CDR3 is TGTGCCAGCAGCTACAGGGGCTTCACTGAAGCTTTCTTT. This gives the protein CASSYRGFTEAFF.